One T cell receptor beta chain is described in this entry. This specimen comes from a study of T cell responses to AZD1222 COVID-19 vaccine. Germline V gene sequence: CDR1 MNHEY, CDR2 SVGAGI. V gave up 6 bases and J gave up 8 bases; unmatched junction bases: 9. This CDR3 region has 14 residues. The assay was immunoSEQ multiplex PCR, and TCRdb's table has in-frame clones only and misses some. The sample includes approximately 150,000 clones, over 75% seen only once; the top ten take 4.3%. Here the sequenced sample was peripheral blood, taken 28 days after the second AZD1222 dose. This receptor was obtained from an adult who received the AZD1222 COVID-19 vaccine. V usage is TRBV6-5 and J usage is TRBJ1-2, with 10 bases fitting TRBD1. CDR3 bases: TGTGCCAGCAGCCCGACAGGGGGCGGTGGGGGCTACACCTTC. This translates into CASSPTGGGGGYTF.